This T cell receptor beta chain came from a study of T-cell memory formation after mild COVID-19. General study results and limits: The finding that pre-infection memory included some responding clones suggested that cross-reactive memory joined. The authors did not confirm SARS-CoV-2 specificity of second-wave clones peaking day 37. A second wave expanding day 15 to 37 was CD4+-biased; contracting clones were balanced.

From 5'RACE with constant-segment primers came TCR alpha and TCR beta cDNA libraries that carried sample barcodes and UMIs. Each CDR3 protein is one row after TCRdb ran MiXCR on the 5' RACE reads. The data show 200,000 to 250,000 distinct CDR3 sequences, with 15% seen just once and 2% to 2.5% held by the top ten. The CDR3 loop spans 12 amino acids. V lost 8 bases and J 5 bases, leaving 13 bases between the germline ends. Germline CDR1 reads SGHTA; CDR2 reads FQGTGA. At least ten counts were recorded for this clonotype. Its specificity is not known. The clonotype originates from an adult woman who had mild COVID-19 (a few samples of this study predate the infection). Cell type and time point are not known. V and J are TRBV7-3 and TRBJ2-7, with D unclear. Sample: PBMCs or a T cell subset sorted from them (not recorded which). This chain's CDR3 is CASYPSEDEQYF. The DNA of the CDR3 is TGTGCCAGCTACCCCTCAGAGGACGAGCAGTACTTC. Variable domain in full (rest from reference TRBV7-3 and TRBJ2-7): GAGVSQTPSNKVTEKGKYVELRCDPISGHTALYWYRQSLGQGPEFLIYFQGTGAADDSGLPNDRFFAVRPEGSVSTLKIQRTERGDSAVYLCASYPSEDEQYFGPGTRLTVT.